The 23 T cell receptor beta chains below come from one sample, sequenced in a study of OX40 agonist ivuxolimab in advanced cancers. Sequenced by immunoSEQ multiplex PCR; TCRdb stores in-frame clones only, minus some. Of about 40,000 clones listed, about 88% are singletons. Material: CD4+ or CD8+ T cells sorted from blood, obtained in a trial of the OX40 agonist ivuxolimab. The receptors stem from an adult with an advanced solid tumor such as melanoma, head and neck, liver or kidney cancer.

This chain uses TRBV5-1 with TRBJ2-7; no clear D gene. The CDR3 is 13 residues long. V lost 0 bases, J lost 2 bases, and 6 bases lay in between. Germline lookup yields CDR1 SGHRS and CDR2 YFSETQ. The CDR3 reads CASSLASPYEQYF. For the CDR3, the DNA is TGCGCCAGCAGCTTGGCCTCACCCTACGAGCAGTACTTC.

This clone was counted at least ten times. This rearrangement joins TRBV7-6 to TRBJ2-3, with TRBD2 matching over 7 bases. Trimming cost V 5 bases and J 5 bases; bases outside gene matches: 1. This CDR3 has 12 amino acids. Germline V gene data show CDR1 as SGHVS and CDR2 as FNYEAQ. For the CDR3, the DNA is TGTGCCAGCAGCGCGGGGGTAGATACGCAGTATTTT. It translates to CASSAGVDTQYF.

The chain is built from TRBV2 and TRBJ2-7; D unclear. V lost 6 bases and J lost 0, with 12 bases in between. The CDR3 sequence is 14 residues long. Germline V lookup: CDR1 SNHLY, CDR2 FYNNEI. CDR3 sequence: CASSPRHLSYEQYF. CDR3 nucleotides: TGTGCCAGCAGCCCTAGGCACCTCTCCTACGAGCAGTACTTC.

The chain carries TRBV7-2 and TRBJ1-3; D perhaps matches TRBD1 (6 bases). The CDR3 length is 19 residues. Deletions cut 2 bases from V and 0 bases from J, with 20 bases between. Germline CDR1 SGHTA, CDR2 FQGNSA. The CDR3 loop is CASSLNPPFDRSSGNTIYF. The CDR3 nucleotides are TGTGCCAGCAGCTTAAACCCCCCTTTTGACAGGAGCTCTGGAAACACCATATATTTT.

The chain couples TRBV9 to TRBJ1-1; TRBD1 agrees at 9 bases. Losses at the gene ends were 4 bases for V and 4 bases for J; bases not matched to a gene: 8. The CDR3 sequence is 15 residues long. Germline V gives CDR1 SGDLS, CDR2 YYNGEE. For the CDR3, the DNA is TGTGCCAGCAGCCCTAGGACAGGGGCCATCACTGAAGCTTTCTTT. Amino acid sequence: CASSPRTGAITEAFF. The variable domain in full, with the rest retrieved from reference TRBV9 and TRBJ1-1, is DSGVTQTPKHLITATGQRVTLRCSPRSGDLSVYWYQQSLDQGLQFLIQYYNGEERAKGNILERFSAQQFPDLHSELNLSSLELGDSALYFCASSPRTGAITEAFFGQGTRLTVV.

CDR3 DNA: TGTGCCAGCAGCTTAGGCCCTGGACAGGGAAGCCCCCAAGAGACCCAGTACTTC. This translates into CASSLGPGQGSPQETQYF. The V call is TRBV13, the J call TRBJ2-5; 8 nucleotides match TRBD1. J lost 1 base, V lost 0 bases, and 10 bases had no gene match. The CDR3 contains 18 residues. The germline V gene encodes CDR1 PRHDT and CDR2 FYEKMQ (reference sequence).

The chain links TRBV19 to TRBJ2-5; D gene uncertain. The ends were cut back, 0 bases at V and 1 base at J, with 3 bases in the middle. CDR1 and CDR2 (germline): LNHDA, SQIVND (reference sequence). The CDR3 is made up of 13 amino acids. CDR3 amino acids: CASSIDTQETQYF. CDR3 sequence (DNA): TGTGCCAGTAGTATAGACACCCAAGAGACCCAGTACTTC.

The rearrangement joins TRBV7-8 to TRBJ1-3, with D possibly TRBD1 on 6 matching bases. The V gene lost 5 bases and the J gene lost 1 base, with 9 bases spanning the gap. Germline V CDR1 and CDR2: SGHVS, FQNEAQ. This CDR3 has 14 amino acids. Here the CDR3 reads CASSATGSGNTIYF. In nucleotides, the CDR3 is TGTGCCAGCAGCGCAACAGGGTCTGGAAACACCATATATTTT. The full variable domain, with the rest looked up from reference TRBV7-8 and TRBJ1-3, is GAGVSQSPRYKVAKRGQDVALRCDPISGHVSLFWYQQALGQGPEFLTYFQNEAQLDKSGLPSDRFFAERPEGSVSTLKIQRTQQEDSAVYLCASSATGSGNTIYFGEGSWLTVV.

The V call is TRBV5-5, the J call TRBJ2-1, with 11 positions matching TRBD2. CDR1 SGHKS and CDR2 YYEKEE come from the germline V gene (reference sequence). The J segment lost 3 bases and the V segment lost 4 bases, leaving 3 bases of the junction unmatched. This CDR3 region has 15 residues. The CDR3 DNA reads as TGTGCCAGCAGCCAACTAGCGGGAGACTACAATGAGCAGTTCTTC. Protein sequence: CASSQLAGDYNEQFF. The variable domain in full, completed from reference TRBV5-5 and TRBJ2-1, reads DAGVTQSPTHLIKTRGQQVTLRCSPISGHKSVSWYQQVLGQGPQFIFQYYEKEERGRGNFPDRFSARQFPNYSSELNVNALLLGDSALYLCASSQLAGDYNEQFFGPGTRLTVL.

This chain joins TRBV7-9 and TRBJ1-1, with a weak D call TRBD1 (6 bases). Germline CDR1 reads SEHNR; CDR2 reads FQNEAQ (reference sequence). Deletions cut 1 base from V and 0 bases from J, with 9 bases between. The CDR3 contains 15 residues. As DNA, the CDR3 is TGTGCCAGCAGCTTAGTGACAGGACTGAACACTGAAGCTTTCTTT. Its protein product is CASSLVTGLNTEAFF.

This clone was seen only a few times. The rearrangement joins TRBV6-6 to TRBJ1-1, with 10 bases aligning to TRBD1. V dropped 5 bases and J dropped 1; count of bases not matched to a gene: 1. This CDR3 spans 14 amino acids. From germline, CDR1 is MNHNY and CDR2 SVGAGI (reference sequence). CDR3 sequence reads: CASSRDRGNTEAFF. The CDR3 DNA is TGTGCCAGCAGTCGGGACAGGGGGAACACTGAAGCTTTCTTT.

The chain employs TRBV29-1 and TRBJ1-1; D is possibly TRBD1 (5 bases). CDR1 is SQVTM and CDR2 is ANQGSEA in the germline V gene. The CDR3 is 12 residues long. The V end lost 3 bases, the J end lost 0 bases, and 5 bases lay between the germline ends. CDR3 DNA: TGCAGCGTTGACAGGGTGAACACTGAAGCTTTCTTT. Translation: CSVDRVNTEAFF.

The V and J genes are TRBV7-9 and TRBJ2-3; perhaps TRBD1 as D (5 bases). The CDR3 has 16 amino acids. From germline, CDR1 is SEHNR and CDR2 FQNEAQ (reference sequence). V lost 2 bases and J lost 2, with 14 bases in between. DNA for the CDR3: TGTGCCAGCAGCTTAAGGCCCGGACAACTCACAGATACGCAGTATTTT. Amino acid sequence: CASSLRPGQLTDTQYF.

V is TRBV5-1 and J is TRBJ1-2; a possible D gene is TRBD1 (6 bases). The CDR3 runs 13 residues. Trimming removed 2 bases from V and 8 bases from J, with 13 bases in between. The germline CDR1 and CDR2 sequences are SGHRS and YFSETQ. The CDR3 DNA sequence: TGCGCCAGCAGCTTAAACAGGGTACGCGGCTACACCTTC. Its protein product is CASSLNRVRGYTF.

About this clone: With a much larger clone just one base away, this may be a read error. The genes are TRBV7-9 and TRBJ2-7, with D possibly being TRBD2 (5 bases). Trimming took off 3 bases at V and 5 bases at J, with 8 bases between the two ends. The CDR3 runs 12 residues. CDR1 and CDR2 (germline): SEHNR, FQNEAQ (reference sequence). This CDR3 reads CASSFPGDEQYF. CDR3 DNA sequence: TGTGCCAGCAGCTTCCCCGGGGACGAGCAGTACTTC.

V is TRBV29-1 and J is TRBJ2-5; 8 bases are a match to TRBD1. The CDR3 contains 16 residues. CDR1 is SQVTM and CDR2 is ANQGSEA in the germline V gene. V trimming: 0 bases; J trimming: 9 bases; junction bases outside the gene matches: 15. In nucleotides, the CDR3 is TGCAGCGTTGAAGATCTTTCTGGGACAGGTCCAGTGGCCCAGTACTTC. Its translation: CSVEDLSGTGPVAQYF.

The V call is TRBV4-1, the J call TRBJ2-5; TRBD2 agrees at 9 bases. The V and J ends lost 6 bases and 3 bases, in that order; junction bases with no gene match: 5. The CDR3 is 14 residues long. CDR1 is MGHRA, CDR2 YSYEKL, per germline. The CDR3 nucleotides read TGCGCCAGCAGTATAAGACTAGCGGAAGAGACCCAGTACTTC. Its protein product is CASSIRLAEETQYF.

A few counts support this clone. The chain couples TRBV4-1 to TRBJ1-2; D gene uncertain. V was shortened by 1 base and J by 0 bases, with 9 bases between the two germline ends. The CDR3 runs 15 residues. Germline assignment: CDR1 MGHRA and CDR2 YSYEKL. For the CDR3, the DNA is TGCGCCAGCAGCCAAGCCCCCGACACTAACTATGGCTACACCTTC. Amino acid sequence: CASSQAPDTNYGYTF.

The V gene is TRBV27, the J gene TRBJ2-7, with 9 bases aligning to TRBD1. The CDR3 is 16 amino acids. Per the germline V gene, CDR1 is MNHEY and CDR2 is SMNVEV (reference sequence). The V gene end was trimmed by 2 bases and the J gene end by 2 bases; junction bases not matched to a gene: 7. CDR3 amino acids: CASSLILGTGPYEQYF. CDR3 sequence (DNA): TGTGCCAGCAGTTTAATCTTAGGGACAGGGCCCTACGAGCAGTACTTC.

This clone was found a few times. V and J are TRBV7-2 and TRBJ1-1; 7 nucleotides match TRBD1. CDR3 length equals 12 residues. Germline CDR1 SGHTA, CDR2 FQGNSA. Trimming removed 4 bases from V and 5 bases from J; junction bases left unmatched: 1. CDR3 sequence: CASSWDRTEAFF. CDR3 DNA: TGTGCCAGCAGCTGGGACAGAACTGAAGCTTTCTTT. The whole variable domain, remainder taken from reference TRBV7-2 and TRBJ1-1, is GAGVSQSPSNKVTEKGKDVELRCDPISGHTALYWYRQSLGQGLEFLIYFQGNSAPDKSGLPSDRFSAERTGGSVSTLTIQRTQQEDSAVYLCASSWDRTEAFFGQGTRLTVV.

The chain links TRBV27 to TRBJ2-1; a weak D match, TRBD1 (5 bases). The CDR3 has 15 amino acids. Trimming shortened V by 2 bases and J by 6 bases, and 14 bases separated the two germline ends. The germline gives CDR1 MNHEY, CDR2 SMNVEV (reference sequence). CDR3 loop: CASSLIPRRGNEQFF. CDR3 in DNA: TGTGCCAGCAGTTTAATCCCTAGAAGGGGCAATGAGCAGTTCTTC.

CDR3 sequence reads: CSVFRGTRTDTQYF. DNA of the CDR3: TGCAGCGTCTTTCGGGGGACCCGTACAGATACGCAGTATTTT. The rearrangement joins TRBV29-1 to TRBJ2-3; perhaps TRBD2 as D (6 bases). The V end was cut by 6 bases, the J end by 3 bases, with 16 bases between. The length of the CDR3 is 14 residues. From germline, CDR1 is SQVTM and CDR2 ANQGSEA.

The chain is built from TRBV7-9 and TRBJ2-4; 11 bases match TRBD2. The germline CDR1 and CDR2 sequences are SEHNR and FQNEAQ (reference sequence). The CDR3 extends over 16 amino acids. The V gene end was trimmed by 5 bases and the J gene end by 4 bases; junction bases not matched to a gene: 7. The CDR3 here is CASSTLAGGQKNIQYF. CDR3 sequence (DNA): TGTGCCAGCAGCACCTTAGCGGGGGGGCAGAAAAACATTCAGTACTTC.